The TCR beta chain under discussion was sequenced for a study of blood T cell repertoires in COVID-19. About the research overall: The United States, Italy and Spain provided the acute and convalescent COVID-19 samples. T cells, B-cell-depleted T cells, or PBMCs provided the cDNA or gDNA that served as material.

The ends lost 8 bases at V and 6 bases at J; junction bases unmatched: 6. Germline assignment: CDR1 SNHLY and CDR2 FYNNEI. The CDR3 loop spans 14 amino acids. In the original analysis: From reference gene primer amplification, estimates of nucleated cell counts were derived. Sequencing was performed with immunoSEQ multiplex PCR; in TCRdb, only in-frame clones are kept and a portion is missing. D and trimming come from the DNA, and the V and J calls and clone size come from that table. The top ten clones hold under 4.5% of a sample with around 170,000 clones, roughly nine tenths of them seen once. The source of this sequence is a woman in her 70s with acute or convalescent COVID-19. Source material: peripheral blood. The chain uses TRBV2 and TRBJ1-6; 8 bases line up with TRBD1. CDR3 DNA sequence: TGTGCCAGCGCGCTCAGGGGGCTTAATTCACCCCTCCACTTT. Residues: CASALRGLNSPLHF.